Presented here are 15 T cell receptor beta chains from one specimen sequenced in a study of blood T cell repertoires in COVID-19. Clones were sequenced by immunoSEQ multiplex PCR, and TCRdb holds only the in-frame ones, with some missing. This sample has under 250,000 clones, with approximately 84% found just once. Sequenced material: peripheral blood. These receptors were obtained from a woman aged 55-75 years with acute or convalescent COVID-19.

The chain couples TRBV6-2 or TRBV6-3 to TRBJ2-3; D possibly corresponds to TRBD1 (6 bases). Germline CDR1 MNHEY, CDR2 SVGEGT. V gave up 1 base and J gave up 3 bases, with 11 bases separating them. This CDR3 has 15 residues. CDR3 region: CASSYLGAGTDTQYF. CDR3 nucleotides: TGTGCCAGCAGTTACTTGGGGGCTGGTACAGATACGCAGTATTTT.

This clone was observed once. The chain employs TRBV27 and TRBJ1-3, with 10 nucleotides matching TRBD1. Germline V gene lookup returns CDR1 MNHEY and CDR2 SMNVEV (reference sequence). V dropped 3 bases and J dropped 7; count of bases not matched to a gene: 15. The CDR3 has 18 residues. The CDR3 spells CASSLRAGTGVLGNTIYF. The CDR3 bases are TGTGCCAGCAGTTTGCGAGCCGGGACAGGGGTTTTAGGGAACACCATATATTTT.

This clone was seen just once. This chain uses TRBV12-3 or TRBV12-4 with TRBJ2-3; no clear D gene. The CDR3 spans 11 residues. With 2 bases removed from V and 5 bases from J, the gap between germline ends came to 2 bases. The CDR3 nucleotides read TGTGCCAGCAGTTTACGAGATACGCAGTATTTT. Its translation: CASSLRDTQYF.

The J gene is TRBJ2-1, the V gene TRBV2; 11 nucleotides match TRBD2. CDR3 length: 16 amino acids. V was pared by 5 bases and J by 10 bases, with 13 bases of the junction left unmatched. Germline lookup yields CDR1 SNHLY and CDR2 FYNNEI. Here the CDR3 reads CASSHQLAGGHHEQFF. CDR3 DNA: TGTGCCAGCAGTCACCAATTAGCGGGGGGGCACCACGAGCAGTTCTTC.

The rearrangement links TRBV2 to TRBJ1-2; TRBD1 matches 9 bases. The V and J ends lost 6 bases and 3 bases, in that order; junction bases with no gene match: 5. Germline CDR1 SNHLY, CDR2 FYNNEI. The CDR3 loop spans 14 amino acids. The DNA for the CDR3 is TGTGCCAGCAGATCAGGACAGGGGTACTATGGCTACACCTTC. This codes for CASRSGQGYYGYTF. The whole variable domain, filled in from reference TRBV2 and TRBJ1-2, reads EPEVTQTPSHQVTQMGQEVILRCVPISNHLYFYWYRQILGQKVEFLVSFYNNEISEKSEIFDDQFSVERPDGSNFTLKIRSTKLEDSAMYFCASRSGQGYYGYTFGSGTRLTVV.

The chain joins TRBV11-3 to TRBJ2-7, with TRBD2 matching over 7 bases. Germline values: CDR1 SGHNT, CDR2 YENEEA. The junction had 5 bases not matched to a gene; V was cut back by 3 bases and J by 0 bases. The CDR3 consists of 15 residues. CDR3 DNA: TGTGCCAGCAGCTTGCGAGCGGGGAACTCCTACGAGCAGTACTTC. This translates into CASSLRAGNSYEQYF.

The V gene is TRBV5-1, the J gene TRBJ2-5; TRBD2 agrees at 11 bases. V trimming: 7 bases; J trimming: 1 base; junction bases outside the gene matches: 6. CDR1 is SGHRS, CDR2 YFSETQ, per germline. There are 15 residues in the CDR3. The DNA of the CDR3 is TGCGCCAGCGGTGCTAGCGGGGGGCTCCAAGAGACCCAGTACTTC. Translating it yields CASGASGGLQETQYF. Full variable domain (rest looked up from reference TRBV5-1 and TRBJ2-5): KAGVTQTPRYLIKTRGQQVTLSCSPISGHRSVSWYQQTPGQGLQFLFEYFSETQRNKGNFPGRFSGRQFSNSRSEMNVSTLELGDSALYLCASGASGGLQETQYFGPGTRLLVL.

V gene TRBV11-3 combines with J gene TRBJ2-7, with 8 positions matching TRBD2. CDR1 is SGHNT and CDR2 is YENEEA in the germline V gene. This CDR3 has 13 amino acids. With 2 bases clipped from V and 5 bases from J, the junction kept 2 bases outside the gene matches. CDR3 residues: CASSLLGGDEQYF. Here the CDR3 DNA reads TGTGCCAGCAGCTTACTCGGGGGGGACGAGCAGTACTTC. Using reference TRBV11-3 and TRBJ2-7 for the parts outside the CDR3, the full variable domain is EAGVVQSPRYKIIEKKQPVAFWCNPISGHNTLYWYLQNLGQGPELLIRYENEEAVDDSQLPKDRFSAERLKGVDSTLKIQPAELGDSAVYLCASSLLGGDEQYFGPGTRLTVT.

This clone was counted once. The chain recombines TRBV2 with TRBJ1-6; D is perhaps TRBD1 (5 bases). Germline V gene data show CDR1 as SNHLY and CDR2 as FYNNEI. CDR3 length equals 16 residues. V was clipped by 0 bases and J by 7 bases, with 13 bases between them. CDR3 amino acids: CASSEAPTVKNSPLHF. CDR3 coding DNA: TGTGCCAGCAGTGAAGCTCCGACAGTAAAAAATTCACCCCTCCACTTT.

The V and J genes are TRBV2 and TRBJ1-3; the match to TRBD1 covers 7 bases. The trim removed 8 bases at V and 3 bases at J, leaving 4 bases unmatched. There are 13 residues in the CDR3. CDR1 and CDR2 from the germline V gene are SNHLY and FYNNEI. Written as DNA, the CDR3 is TGTGCCAGCGGGACAGACAGTGGAAACACCATATATTTT. Its protein product is CASGTDSGNTIYF.

This chain links TRBV4-2 with TRBJ2-5; 14 bases are shared with TRBD2. Germline V gene lookup returns CDR1 LGHNA and CDR2 YNFKEQ. This CDR3 spans 16 amino acids. Germline trimming cut 4 bases from V and 5 bases from J; bases unmatched to any gene: 6. CDR3 in amino acids: CASSPGTSGGLETQYF. The CDR3 DNA is TGTGCCAGCAGCCCAGGGACTAGCGGGGGATTGGAGACCCAGTACTTC.

The genes are TRBV4-2 and TRBJ1-3, with D maybe TRBD1 (6 bases). V was pared by 4 bases and J by 0 bases, with 10 bases between. The CDR3 consists of 15 residues. CDR1 and CDR2 (germline): LGHNA, YNFKEQ. Written as DNA, the CDR3 is TGTGCCAGCAGCCCCCGGGACAACTCTGGAAACACCATATATTTT. Translating gives CASSPRDNSGNTIYF.

This clone occurred once. The chain is built from TRBV6-5 and TRBJ2-2; D possibly corresponds to TRBD2 (6 bases). This CDR3 spans 13 amino acids. Between the trimmed V and J ends, which lost 6 bases and 8 bases, there was a span of 13 bases. Germline V gives CDR1 MNHEY, CDR2 SVGAGI. The CDR3 DNA reads as TGTGCCAGCAGAGCCCCCGGGGGTGGGGAGCTGTTTTTT. It encodes CASRAPGGGELFF.

This chain connects TRBV12-5 to TRBJ2-5; 12 bases align to TRBD1. Trimming took 5 bases from V and 4 from J; bases not matched to a gene: 5. Germline V CDR1 and CDR2: LGHNT, FRNRAP. The CDR3 extends over 15 amino acids. CDR3 sequence: CASGPGTGGLETQYF. CDR3 DNA: TGTGCTAGTGGTCCCGGGACAGGGGGCTTAGAGACCCAGTACTTC.

The rearrangement links TRBV6-5 to TRBJ1-1; D perhaps matches TRBD1 (6 bases). The length of the CDR3 is 15 residues. Germline assignment: CDR1 MNHEY and CDR2 SVGAGI. Trimming stripped 0 bases from V and 9 bases from J, with 17 bases between. The CDR3 is CASSYSRWGGAKAFF. The CDR3 nucleotides are TGTGCCAGCAGTTACTCCCGCTGGGGGGGCGCGAAAGCTTTCTTT.